The rows below give T cell receptor beta chains drawn from one sample of a study of radiation and T cells in renal cell carcinoma. Libraries were prepared by immunoSEQ multiplex PCR; TCRdb keeps only in-frame clonotypes and omits some of them. The sample holds fewer than 20,000 clones, approximately 59% seen once. The sequencing used tumor tissue, collected from a patient whose treatment was nephrectomy without radiotherapy. The receptors derive from a man between 45 and 60 years old with renal cell carcinoma. The CDR3 runs from the conserved cysteine through the conserved F or W. The D gene is left open where the match is weak. Where a row states a size, it is once, few, many or the class of an expanded clone; other rows omit it.

J	V	size	D	CDR3	DNA
TRBJ2-1	TRBV7-2	once	-	CASSFGEAHEQFF	TGTGCCAGCAGCTTCGGGGAGGCTCATGAGCAGTTCTTC
TRBJ2-1	TRBV6-5	-	-	CASSRGYNEQFF	TGTGCCAGCAGTAGGGGGTACAATGAGCAGTTCTTC
TRBJ2-7	TRBV4-3	once	-	CASSQDESSYEQYF	TGCGCCAGCAGCCAAGATGAGTCCTCCTACGAGCAGTACTTC
TRBJ1-1	TRBV5-1	-	-	CASSLAFADYMNTEAFF	TGCGCCAGCAGCTTGGCTTTCGCAGATTATATGAACACTGAAGCTTTCTTT
TRBJ1-2	TRBV5-1	few	-	CASSLAHSPPGYTF	TGCGCCAGCAGCTTGGCCCACTCCCCACCAGGCTACACCTTC
TRBJ2-7	TRBV5-4	-	TRBD1	CASSSRDRSSYEQYF	TGTGCCAGCAGCTCCAGGGACAGGTCGTCCTACGAGCAGTACTTC
TRBJ1-5	TRBV4-2	few	TRBD1	CASSQARGDGNQPQHF	TGTGCCAGCAGCCAGGCCAGGGGGGATGGCAATCAGCCCCAGCATTTT
TRBJ1-3	TRBV19	-	-	CASGRTGNTIYF	TGTGCGTCAGGGAGGACTGGAAACACCATATATTTT
TRBJ1-2	TRBV7-2	-	-	CASSRGRTANYGYTF	TGTGCCAGCAGCCGGGGACGGACAGCTAACTATGGCTACACCTTC
TRBJ1-4	TRBV6-1	-	-	CASVSGSTNEKLFF	TGTGCCAGCGTTTCAGGGTCAACTAATGAAAAACTGTTTTTT
TRBJ1-2	TRBV5-5	-	TRBD1	CASSGYRGDGYTF	TGTGCCAGCAGCGGCTACAGGGGCGATGGCTACACCTTC
TRBJ1-1	TRBV4-3	-	-	CASSQDLGLGTEAFF	TGCGCCAGCAGCCAAGATTTGGGACTTGGCACTGAAGCTTTCTTT
TRBJ2-7	TRBV5-5	few	-	CASSYAVGPLRYEQYF	TGTGCCAGCAGCTACGCAGTAGGGCCCCTCCGCTACGAGCAGTACTTC
TRBJ2-7	TRBV18	-	TRBD1	CASSPGLSRGLEQYF	TGTGCCAGCTCTCCGGGTCTTTCCAGGGGGCTCGAGCAGTACTTC
TRBJ1-1	TRBV21-1	few	-	CASSKYRDRGPYTEAFF	TGTGCCAGCAGCAAATACCGGGACAGGGGGCCATACACTGAAGCTTTCTTT
TRBJ1-5	TRBV6-5	-	-	CASRGGGGNQPQHF	TGTGCCAGCAGAGGAGGGGGTGGAAATCAGCCCCAGCATTTT
TRBJ1-1	TRBV9	-	TRBD1	CASSRQGAEAFF	TGTGCCAGCAGCCGACAGGGCGCAGAAGCTTTCTTT
TRBJ1-5	TRBV19	few	-	CASSLLQGMGNQPQHF	TGTGCCAGTAGCCTCTTGCAGGGCATGGGCAATCAGCCCCAGCATTTT
TRBJ1-1	TRBV7-8	few	-	CASSLARNTEAFF	TGTGCCAGCAGCTTAGCGAGGAACACTGAAGCTTTCTTT
TRBJ1-5	TRBV28	-	-	CASSFARQPQHF	TGTGCCAGCAGTTTTGCCAGGCAGCCCCAGCATTTT
TRBJ1-1	TRBV30	few	-	CAWSVLNTEAFF	TGTGCCTGGAGTGTTCTGAACACTGAAGCTTTCTTT
TRBJ1-5	TRBV5-6	-	TRBD1	CASSLTGGNQPQHF	TGTGCCAGCAGCTTGACAGGGGGCAATCAGCCCCAGCATTTT
TRBJ2-2	TRBV2	few	-	CASKIENTGELFF	TGTGCCAGCAAAATTGAGAACACCGGGGAGCTGTTTTTT
TRBJ1-2	TRBV7-2	-	-	CASSVGGRGLTNYGYTF	TGTGCCAGCAGCGTAGGGGGACGGGGACTAACTAACTATGGCTACACCTTC
TRBJ2-7	TRBV7-9	few	-	CASSQGQGKQYF	TGTGCCAGCAGTCAAGGGCAGGGGAAGCAGTACTTC
TRBJ2-3	TRBV15	-	-	CATSREGRDTDTQYF	TGTGCCACCAGCAGAGAGGGCAGGGACACAGATACGCAGTATTTT
TRBJ2-4	TRBV27	-	-	CASSLSGIENIQYF	TGTGCCAGCAGTTTATCCGGGATTGAAAACATTCAGTACTTC
TRBJ2-7	TRBV28	-	TRBD2	CASSPRIAGNYEQYF	TGTGCCAGCAGTCCCAGAATAGCGGGCAACTACGAGCAGTACTTC
TRBJ2-1	TRBV30	-	TRBD2	CAWSVGGPGGDEQFF	TGTGCCTGGAGTGTAGGGGGGCCGGGAGGGGATGAGCAGTTCTTC
TRBJ2-2	TRBV6-5	-	-	CASKPNSRSGELFF	TGTGCCAGCAAACCAAACAGTCGGAGCGGGGAGCTGTTTTTT
TRBJ1-2	TRBV5-8	once	-	CANLLGHFGYTF	TGTGCCAACTTACTGGGACATTTTGGCTACACCTTC
TRBJ1-3	TRBV2	once	-	CASSVAGASGNTIYF	TGTGCCAGCAGTGTGGCAGGGGCCTCTGGAAACACCATATATTTT
TRBJ2-1	TRBV2	-	-	CASTAGHASYNEQFF	TGTGCCAGCACAGCGGGACATGCAAGCTACAATGAGCAGTTCTTC
TRBJ2-7	TRBV28	few	TRBD2	CASSLSRDYEQYF	TGTGCCAGCAGTTTATCCCGGGACTATGAGCAGTACTTC
TRBJ2-5	TRBV2	-	-	CASTPGWETQYF	TGTGCCAGCACCCCAGGGTGGGAGACCCAGTACTTC
TRBJ1-1	TRBV4-1	-	-	CASSQADGTRVLQAFF	TGCGCCAGCAGCCAAGCGGACGGGACACGGGTTCTTCAAGCTTTCTTT
TRBJ1-2	TRBV6-6	-	-	CASSSRQNYGYTF	TGTGCCAGCAGTTCGAGACAGAACTATGGCTACACCTTC
TRBJ2-2	TRBV6-1	-	TRBD2	CASSRAGGSTGELFF	TGTGCCAGCAGCAGAGCGGGGGGGTCCACCGGGGAGCTGTTTTTT
TRBJ1-5	TRBV5-6	-	-	CASSLSGRDQPQHF	TGTGCCAGCAGCTTGTCAGGCAGGGATCAGCCCCAGCATTTT
TRBJ2-3	TRBV4-2	many	-	CASSQVGHRDTQYF	TGTGCCAGCAGCCAAGTGGGACATCGGGATACGCAGTATTTT
TRBJ1-5	TRBV29-1	-	-	CSVLSHANQPQHF	TGCAGCGTTCTCTCGCACGCCAATCAGCCCCAGCATTTT
TRBJ2-7	TRBV7-2	few	-	CASSLIQGPYEQYF	TGTGCCAGCAGCTTAATCCAGGGCCCCTACGAGCAGTACTTC
TRBJ2-3	TRBV6-5	few	-	CASSYSHSLTDTQYF	TGTGCCAGCAGTTACTCGCACAGTCTAACAGATACGCAGTATTTT
TRBJ1-1	TRBV5-5	-	-	CASSDIDGPEAFF	TGCGCCAGCAGCGACATAGATGGACCTGAAGCTTTCTTT
TRBJ2-5	TRBV18	-	TRBD1	CASSPPYPIQGVQETQYF	TGTGCCAGCTCACCACCCTATCCAATACAGGGGGTCCAAGAGACCCAGTACTTC
TRBJ1-1	TRBV4-2	-	-	CASSQEIRENTEAFF	TGTGCCAGCAGCCAAGAAATTCGGGAAAACACTGAAGCTTTCTTT
TRBJ1-5	TRBV4-1	-	-	CASSRGQSLSNQPQHF	TGCGCCAGCAGCCGTGGACAGTCCCTTAGCAATCAGCCCCAGCATTTT
TRBJ2-1	TRBV4-3	-	TRBD2	CASSQYLAGGSNEQFF	TGCGCCAGCAGCCAATACTTGGCGGGAGGGAGTAATGAGCAGTTCTTC
TRBJ2-3	TRBV2	few	-	CASSPTRDTQYF	TGTGCCAGCAGTCCCACCCGGGATACGCAGTATTTT
TRBJ1-2	TRBV19	few	-	CASSLDGYGYTF	TGTGCCAGTAGTTTAGATGGCTATGGCTACACCTTC
TRBJ2-3	TRBV30	few	-	CAWSVRRADTQYF	TGTGCCTGGAGTGTACGCAGGGCAGATACGCAGTATTTT
TRBJ1-2	TRBV15	-	-	CATSAPGLYGYTF	TGTGCCACCAGCGCACCGGGATTATATGGCTACACCTTC
TRBJ2-7	TRBV6-6	-	-	CASSFRVYEQYF	TGTGCCAGCAGTTTCCGGGTTTACGAGCAGTACTTC
TRBJ2-7	TRBV10-3	-	-	CAIRAAAGGTAYEQYF	TGTGCCATCAGAGCAGCAGCCGGCGGGACAGCCTACGAGCAGTACTTC
TRBJ1-1	TRBV29-1	-	-	CSALNTEAFF	TGCAGCGCCTTGAACACTGAAGCTTTCTTT